The 18 T cell receptor beta chains presented below share a single source sample, sequenced in a study of cytomegalovirus exposure and HLA in healthy donors. Clones were read by immunoSEQ multiplex PCR, and TCRdb kept only the in-frame ones, dropping some. The sample carries 150,000 to 250,000 clones, 84% recorded once. The sample comprised PBMCs. The receptors originated from a woman between 25 and 40 years old in good health and CMV-seropositive.

A few counts support this clone. The rearrangement links TRBV6-6 to TRBJ1-1; TRBD1 is a possible D gene (5 bases). This CDR3 is built from 15 residues. Trimming removed 1 base from V and 5 bases from J, with 14 bases in between. Germline V gene sequence: CDR1 MNHNY, CDR2 SVGAGI (reference sequence). The CDR3 spells CASSYWGEVGTEAFF. The CDR3, as DNA: TGTGCCAGCAGTTACTGGGGGGAAGTAGGTACTGAAGCTTTCTTT.

This clone was recorded once. The chain employs TRBV5-6 and TRBJ2-2; D may be TRBD1 (6 bases). The CDR3 sequence is 12 residues long. V was shortened by 5 bases and J by 11 bases, with 13 bases between the two germline ends. From germline, CDR1 is SGHDT and CDR2 YYEEEE. CDR3 protein: CASRKARGELFF. The CDR3 region has the DNA TGTGCCAGCAGAAAAGCCAGGGGTGAGCTGTTTTTT.

This clone has more than one count but fewer than ten. The chain links TRBV27 to TRBJ1-4; 8 positions agree with TRBD1. CDR3 length: 14 residues. Per the germline V gene, CDR1 is MNHEY and CDR2 is SMNVEV (reference sequence). The junction had 10 bases not matched to a gene; V was cut back by 8 bases and J by 8 bases. CDR3 sequence: CASADRGGPEKLFF. CDR3 sequence (DNA): TGTGCCAGCGCCGACAGGGGAGGGCCCGAAAAACTGTTTTTT.

The chain recombines TRBV28 with TRBJ2-2, with TRBD1 matching 9 bases. Germline CDR1 is MDHEN and CDR2 is SYDVKM. The CDR3 is made up of 14 amino acids. V was clipped by 5 bases and J by 5 bases; unmatched bases: 3. The CDR3 reads CASSGGTGTGELFF. Here the CDR3 DNA reads TGTGCCAGCAGTGGAGGGACAGGGACCGGGGAGCTGTTTTTT.

This clone showed up just a few times. V and J are TRBV19 and TRBJ1-2; D gene unclear. The CDR3 sequence is 11 residues long. Germline V gene sequence: CDR1 LNHDA, CDR2 SQIVND (reference sequence). Trimming stripped 6 bases from V and 5 bases from J, with 7 bases between. The CDR3 region is CASSVEYGYTF. The CDR3 nucleotides are TGTGCCAGTAGCGTTGAGTATGGCTACACCTTC.

CDR3 in amino acids: CASSLVGGINEQFF. DNA of the CDR3: TGTGCCAGCAGCTTGGTGGGGGGGATCAATGAGCAGTTCTTC. The chain carries TRBV5-6 and TRBJ2-1; TRBD2 agrees at 7 bases. Germline assignment: CDR1 SGHDT and CDR2 YYEEEE. The CDR3 extends over 14 amino acids. V lost 0 bases, J lost 6 bases, and 3 bases stayed unmatched.

This chain uses TRBV30 with TRBJ1-2; D not resolved. This CDR3 has 14 residues. Germline lookup yields CDR1 GTSNPN and CDR2 SVGIG (reference sequence). The V and J ends lost 0 bases and 8 bases respectively, with 16 bases between them. The DNA for the CDR3 is TGTGCCTGGAGTGTTTCGGTCCCTGCTGTCGGCTACACCTTC. It is translated as CAWSVSVPAVGYTF. The whole variable domain, remainder taken from reference TRBV30 and TRBJ1-2, is SQTIHQWPATLVQPVGSPLSLECTVEGTSNPNLYWYRQAAGRGLQLLFYSVGIGQISSEVPQNLSASRPQDRQFILSSKKLLLSDSGFYLCAWSVSVPAVGYTFGSGTRLTVV.

The V and J genes are TRBV11-2 and TRBJ1-1; tentatively, D is TRBD1 (5 bases). V lost 4 bases and J 5 bases, leaving 17 bases between the germline ends. Germline-derived CDR1 and CDR2 are SGHAT and FQNNGV. The CDR3 has 15 amino acids. CDR3 region: CASSSLLGGGTEAFF. CDR3 DNA sequence: TGTGCCAGCAGCTCCCTTCTGGGGGGAGGGACTGAAGCTTTCTTT.

The chain has TRBV29-1 and TRBJ1-1; 7 bases map to TRBD1. The CDR3 covers 16 residues. Germline CDR1 reads SQVTM; CDR2 reads ANQGSEA. The ends lost 6 bases at V and 4 bases at J; junction bases unmatched: 17. The CDR3 sequence: CSVPLYRDSRGTEAFF. The CDR3 region has the DNA TGCAGCGTCCCCCTCTACCGGGACAGTCGGGGCACTGAAGCTTTCTTT.

The rearrangement joins TRBV4-1 to TRBJ2-7; 9 bases map to TRBD2. The CDR3 is 15 amino acids. Germline CDR1 MGHRA, CDR2 YSYEKL. The junction had 7 bases not matched to a gene; V was cut back by 0 bases and J by 7 bases. Written as DNA, the CDR3 is TGCGCCAGCAGCCAAGAATTAGCGGGAGTGTGGGAGCAGTACTTC. This translates into CASSQELAGVWEQYF.

The rearrangement uses TRBV28 and TRBJ2-7; 9 bases are shared with TRBD2. V shed 7 bases, J shed 1 base, and the junction held 8 bases outside the gene matches. The CDR3 runs to 15 residues. CDR1 and CDR2 from the germline V gene are MDHEN and SYDVKM. CDR3 DNA: TGTGCCAGCAACTTAGCGGGAGTAGGTTCCTACGAGCAGTACTTC. As protein: CASNLAGVGSYEQYF.

This chain connects TRBV28 to TRBJ1-5; 7 nucleotides align to TRBD1. Trimming removed 2 bases from V and 3 bases from J; junction bases left unmatched: 4. Germline V gives CDR1 MDHEN, CDR2 SYDVKM. The length of the CDR3 is 15 residues. This chain's CDR3 is CASSLGGGLNQPQHF. CDR3 in DNA: TGTGCCAGCAGTTTAGGAGGGGGCCTCAATCAGCCCCAGCATTTT.

The CDR3 loop reads CASKRSQGYNQPQHF. The CDR3, as DNA: TGTGCCAGCAAACGATCACAGGGGTACAATCAGCCCCAGCATTTT. V gene TRBV27 combines with J gene TRBJ1-5; 7 bases are shared with TRBD1. Germline V gives CDR1 MNHEY, CDR2 SMNVEV (reference sequence). This CDR3 spans 15 amino acids. Trimming cost V 7 bases and J 3 bases; bases outside gene matches: 9.

The rearrangement links TRBV7-9 to TRBJ2-7; 15 bases map to TRBD2. Germline V gene sequence: CDR1 SEHNR, CDR2 FQNEAQ (reference sequence). Germline trimming cut 4 bases from V and 2 bases from J; bases unmatched to any gene: 3. The CDR3 sequence is 16 residues long. The CDR3 DNA is TGTGCCAGCAGCTCGAGGACTAGCGGGAGGGCCTACGAGCAGTACTTC. Protein product: CASSSRTSGRAYEQYF.

The chain has TRBV9 and TRBJ1-4, with D tentatively TRBD1 (6 bases). Germline V gives CDR1 SGDLS, CDR2 YYNGEE. V lost 0 bases to trimming and J lost 6 bases, with 9 bases between them. This CDR3 is 14 amino acids long. The CDR3 nucleotides are TGTGCCAGCAGCGTAGATGGGGGCCATGAAAAACTGTTTTTT. This translates into CASSVDGGHEKLFF.

The chain uses TRBV29-1 and TRBJ1-5; D is ambiguous. V was shortened by 2 bases and J by 0 bases, with 14 bases between the two germline ends. The germline CDR1 and CDR2 sequences are SQVTM and ANQGSEA. The CDR3 extends over 16 amino acids. This chain's CDR3 is CSVEHIGSYSNQPQHF. CDR3 in DNA: TGCAGCGTTGAACATATCGGGAGTTATAGCAATCAGCCCCAGCATTTT.

The chain has TRBV2 and TRBJ1-1, with a weak D call TRBD1 (5 bases). Germline V gene data show CDR1 as SNHLY and CDR2 as FYNNEI. The V end was cut by 8 bases, the J end by 2 bases, with 12 bases between. CDR3 size: 13 residues. As DNA, the CDR3 is TGTGCCAGCGTCCTGACAGTTAACACTGAAGCTTTCTTT. It encodes CASVLTVNTEAFF.

Details on this clone: This CDR3 is also generated by other DNA sequences in the sample. In DNA, the CDR3 is TGTGCCAGCAGCCAAGGCGGGGGCCCCTACGAGCAGTACTTC. Its protein is CASSQGGGPYEQYF. The chain joins TRBV4-2 to TRBJ2-7; a possible D gene is TRBD2 (7 bases). Germline loops: CDR1 LGHNA, CDR2 YNFKEQ. The germline V and J ends were trimmed by 1 base and 2 bases, with 9 bases remaining between them. The CDR3 has 14 residues.